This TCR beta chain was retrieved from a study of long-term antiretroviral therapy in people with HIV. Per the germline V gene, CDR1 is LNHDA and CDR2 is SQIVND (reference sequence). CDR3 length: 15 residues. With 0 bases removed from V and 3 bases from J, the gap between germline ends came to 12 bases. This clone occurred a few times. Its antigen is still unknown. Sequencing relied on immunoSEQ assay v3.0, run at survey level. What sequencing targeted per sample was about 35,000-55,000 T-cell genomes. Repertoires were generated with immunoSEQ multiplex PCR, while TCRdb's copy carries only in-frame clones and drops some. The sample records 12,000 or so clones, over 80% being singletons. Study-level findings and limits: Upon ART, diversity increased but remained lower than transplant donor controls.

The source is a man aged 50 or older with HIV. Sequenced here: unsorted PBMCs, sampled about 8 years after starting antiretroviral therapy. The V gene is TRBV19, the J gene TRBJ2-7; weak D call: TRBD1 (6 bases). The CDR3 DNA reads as TGTGCCAGTAGTATAGATGTCGGGGACATCTACGAGCAGTACTTC. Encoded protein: CASSIDVGDIYEQYF.